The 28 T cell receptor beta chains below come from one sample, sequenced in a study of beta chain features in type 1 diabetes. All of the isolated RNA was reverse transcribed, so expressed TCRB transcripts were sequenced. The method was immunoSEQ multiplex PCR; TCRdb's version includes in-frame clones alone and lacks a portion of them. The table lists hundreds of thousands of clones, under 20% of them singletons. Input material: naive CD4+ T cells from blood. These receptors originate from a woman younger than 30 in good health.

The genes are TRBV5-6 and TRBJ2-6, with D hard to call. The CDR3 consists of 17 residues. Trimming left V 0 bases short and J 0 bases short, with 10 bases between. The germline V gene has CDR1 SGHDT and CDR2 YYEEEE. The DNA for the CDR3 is TGTGCCAGCAGCTTGGGCAGAAAACACTCTGGGGCCAACGTCCTGACTTTC. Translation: CASSLGRKHSGANVLTF.

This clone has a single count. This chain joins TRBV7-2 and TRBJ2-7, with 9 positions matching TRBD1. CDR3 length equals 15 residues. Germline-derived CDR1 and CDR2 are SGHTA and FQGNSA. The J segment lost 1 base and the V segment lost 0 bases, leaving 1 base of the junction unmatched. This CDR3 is CASSLAGTGSYEQYF. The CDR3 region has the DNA TGTGCCAGCAGCTTAGCGGGGACAGGGTCCTACGAGCAGTACTTC. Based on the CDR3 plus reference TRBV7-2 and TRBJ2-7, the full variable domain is GAGVSQSPSNKVTEKGKDVELRCDPISGHTALYWYRQSLGQGLEFLIYFQGNSAPDKSGLPSDRFSAERTGGSVSTLTIQRTQQEDSAVYLCASSLAGTGSYEQYFGPGTRLTVT.

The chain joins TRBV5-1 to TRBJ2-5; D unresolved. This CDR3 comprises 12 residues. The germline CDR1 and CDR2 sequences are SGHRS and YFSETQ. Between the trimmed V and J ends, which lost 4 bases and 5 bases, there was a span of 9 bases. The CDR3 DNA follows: TGCGCCAGCAGCACTGCTCGGGAGACCCAGTACTTC. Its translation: CASSTARETQYF.

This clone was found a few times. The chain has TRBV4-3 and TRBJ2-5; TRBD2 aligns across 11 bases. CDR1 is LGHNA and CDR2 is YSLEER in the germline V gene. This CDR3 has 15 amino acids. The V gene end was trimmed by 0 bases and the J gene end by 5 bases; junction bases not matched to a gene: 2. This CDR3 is CASSQELAGGETQYF. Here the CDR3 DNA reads TGCGCCAGCAGCCAAGAGTTAGCGGGAGGGGAGACCCAGTACTTC.

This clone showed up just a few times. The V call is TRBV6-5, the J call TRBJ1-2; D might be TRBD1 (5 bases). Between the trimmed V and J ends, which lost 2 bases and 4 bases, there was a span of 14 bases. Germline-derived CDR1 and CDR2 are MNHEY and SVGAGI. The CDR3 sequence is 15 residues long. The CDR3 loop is CASSYVGGLGYGYTF. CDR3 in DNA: TGTGCCAGCAGTTACGTCGGGGGACTAGGCTATGGCTACACCTTC.

The DNA of the CDR3 is TGTGCCAGCAGCCGCCTAGCGGGAGTGTACACCGGGGAGCTGTTTTTT. Translating it yields CASSRLAGVYTGELFF. The chain has TRBV4-2 and TRBJ2-2; TRBD2 matches 10 bases. The CDR3 has 16 amino acids. J lost 3 bases, V lost 4 bases, and 5 bases had no gene match. The germline V gene encodes CDR1 LGHNA and CDR2 YNFKEQ.

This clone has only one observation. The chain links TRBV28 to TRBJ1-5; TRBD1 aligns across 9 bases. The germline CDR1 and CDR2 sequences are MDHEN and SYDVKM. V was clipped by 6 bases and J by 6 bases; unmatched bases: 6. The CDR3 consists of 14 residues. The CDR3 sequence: CASRPGTGFQPQHF. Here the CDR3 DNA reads TGTGCCAGCAGACCCGGGACAGGGTTTCAGCCCCAGCATTTT.

DNA for the CDR3: TGTGCCAGCAGTTACTCAATACAGGGGGCCTACGAGCAGTACTTC. It is translated as CASSYSIQGAYEQYF. V is TRBV6-5 and J is TRBJ2-7; TRBD1 matches 8 bases. V was clipped by 0 bases and J by 2 bases; unmatched bases: 3. The CDR3 consists of 15 residues. CDR1 is MNHEY, CDR2 SVGAGI, per germline.

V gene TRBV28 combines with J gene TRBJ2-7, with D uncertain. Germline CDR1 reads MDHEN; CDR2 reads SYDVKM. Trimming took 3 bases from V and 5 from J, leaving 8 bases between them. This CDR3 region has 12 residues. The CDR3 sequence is CASSLVSNEQYF. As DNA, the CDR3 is TGTGCCAGCAGTTTGGTTTCGAACGAGCAGTACTTC. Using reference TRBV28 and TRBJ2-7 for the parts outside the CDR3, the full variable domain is DVKVTQSSRYLVKRTGEKVFLECVQDMDHENMFWYRQDPGLGLRLIYFSYDVKMKEKGDIPEGYSVSREKKERFSLILESASTNQTSMYLCASSLVSNEQYFGPGTRLTVT.

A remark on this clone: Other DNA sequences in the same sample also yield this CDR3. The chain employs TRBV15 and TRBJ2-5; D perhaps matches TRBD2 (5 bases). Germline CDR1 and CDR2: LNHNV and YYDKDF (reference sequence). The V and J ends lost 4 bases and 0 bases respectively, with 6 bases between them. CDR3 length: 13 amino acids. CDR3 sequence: CATSTGDQETQYF. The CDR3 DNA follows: TGTGCCACCAGCACCGGGGACCAAGAGACCCAGTACTTC.

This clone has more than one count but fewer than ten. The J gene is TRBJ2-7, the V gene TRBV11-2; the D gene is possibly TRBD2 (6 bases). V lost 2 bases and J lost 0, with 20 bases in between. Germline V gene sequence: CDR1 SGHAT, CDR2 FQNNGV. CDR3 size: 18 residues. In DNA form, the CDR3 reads TGTGCCAGCAGCTTAACCCCCCCTGGGCTAGCGAGCTCCTACGAGCAGTACTTC. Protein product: CASSLTPPGLASSYEQYF.

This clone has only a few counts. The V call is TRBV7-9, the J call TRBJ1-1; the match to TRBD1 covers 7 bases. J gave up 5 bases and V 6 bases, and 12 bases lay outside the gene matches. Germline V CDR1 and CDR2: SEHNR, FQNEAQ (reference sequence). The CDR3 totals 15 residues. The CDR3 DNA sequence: TGTGCCAGCAGATACGACAGGGTAGGATGGACTGAAGCTTTCTTT. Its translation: CASRYDRVGWTEAFF.

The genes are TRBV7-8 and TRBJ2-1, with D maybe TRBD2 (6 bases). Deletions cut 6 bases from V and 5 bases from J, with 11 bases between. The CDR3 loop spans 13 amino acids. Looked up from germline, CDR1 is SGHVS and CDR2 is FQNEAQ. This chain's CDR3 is CASRDYAHNEQFF. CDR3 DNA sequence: TGTGCCAGCAGGGACTACGCTCACAATGAGCAGTTCTTC.

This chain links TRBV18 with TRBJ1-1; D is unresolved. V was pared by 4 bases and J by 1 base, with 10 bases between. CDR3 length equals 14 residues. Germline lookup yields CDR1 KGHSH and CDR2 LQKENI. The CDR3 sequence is CASSLVGKNTEAFF. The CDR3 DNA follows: TGTGCCAGCTCACTGGTAGGGAAGAACACTGAAGCTTTCTTT. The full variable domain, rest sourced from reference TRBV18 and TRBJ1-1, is NAGVMQNPRHLVRRRGQEARLRCSPMKGHSHVYWYRQLPEEGLKFMVYLQKENIIDESGMPKERFSAEFPKEGPSILRIQQVVRGDSAAYFCASSLVGKNTEAFFGQGTRLTVV.

The CDR3 spells CASSRFNQPQHF. The CDR3 nucleotides are TGTGCCAGCAGTCGTTTTAATCAGCCCCAGCATTTT. This sequence joins TRBV6-1 and TRBJ1-5; no clear D gene. Trimming stripped 5 bases from V and 4 bases from J, with 6 bases between. The CDR3 sequence is 12 residues long. Germline CDR1 and CDR2: MNHNS and SASEGT.

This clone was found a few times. Here the CDR3 DNA reads TGTGCCAGCAGTTTACTAGTCTACGAGCAGTACTTC. Protein product: CASSLLVYEQYF. The chain links TRBV28 to TRBJ2-7; the D is unclear. The CDR3 totals 12 residues. Germline CDR1 MDHEN, CDR2 SYDVKM. Trimming removed 2 bases from V and 3 bases from J, with 5 bases in between.

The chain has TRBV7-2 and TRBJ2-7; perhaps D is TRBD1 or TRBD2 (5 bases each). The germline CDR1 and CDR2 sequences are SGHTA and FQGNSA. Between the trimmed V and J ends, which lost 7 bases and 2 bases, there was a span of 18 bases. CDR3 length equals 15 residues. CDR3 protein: CASTSRARGAYEQYF. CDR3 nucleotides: TGTGCCAGCACCTCGAGGGCCAGAGGGGCCTACGAGCAGTACTTC.

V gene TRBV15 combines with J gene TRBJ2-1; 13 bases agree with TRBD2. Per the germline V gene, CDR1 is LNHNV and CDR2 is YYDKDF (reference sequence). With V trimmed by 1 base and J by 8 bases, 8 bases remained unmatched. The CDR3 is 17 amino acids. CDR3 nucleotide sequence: TGTGCCACCAGCAGAGGAACCGGGACTAGCGGGATGGATGAGCAGTTCTTC. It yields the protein CATSRGTGTSGMDEQFF.

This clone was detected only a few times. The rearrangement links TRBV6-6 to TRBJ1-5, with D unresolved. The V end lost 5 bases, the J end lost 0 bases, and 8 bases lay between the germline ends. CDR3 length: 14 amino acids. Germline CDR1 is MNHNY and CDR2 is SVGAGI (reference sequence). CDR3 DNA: TGTGCCAGCAGTAGGCAAAATAGCAATCAGCCCCAGCATTTT. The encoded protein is CASSRQNSNQPQHF.

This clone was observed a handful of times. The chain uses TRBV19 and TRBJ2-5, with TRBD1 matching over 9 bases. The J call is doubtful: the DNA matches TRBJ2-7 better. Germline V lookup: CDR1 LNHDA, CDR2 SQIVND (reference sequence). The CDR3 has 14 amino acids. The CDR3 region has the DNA TGTGCCAGTAGCGTCGGGACAGGGAGCTACGAGCAGTACTTC. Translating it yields CASSVGTGSYEQYF.

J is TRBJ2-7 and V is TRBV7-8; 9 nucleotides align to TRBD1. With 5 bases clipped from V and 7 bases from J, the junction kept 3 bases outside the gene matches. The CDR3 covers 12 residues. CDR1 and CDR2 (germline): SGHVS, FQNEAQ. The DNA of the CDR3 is TGTGCCAGCAGCACCGGGACAGGGGAGCAGTACTTC. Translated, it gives CASSTGTGEQYF. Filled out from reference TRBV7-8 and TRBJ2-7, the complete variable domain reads GAGVSQSPRYKVAKRGQDVALRCDPISGHVSLFWYQQALGQGPEFLTYFQNEAQLDKSGLPSDRFFAERPEGSVSTLKIQRTQQEDSAVYLCASSTGTGEQYFGPGTRLTVT.

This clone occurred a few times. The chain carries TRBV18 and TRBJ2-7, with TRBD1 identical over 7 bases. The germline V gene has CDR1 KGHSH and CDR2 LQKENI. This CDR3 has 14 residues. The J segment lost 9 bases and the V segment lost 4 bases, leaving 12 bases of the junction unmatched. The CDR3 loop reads CASSHGQESPRQYF. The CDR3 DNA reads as TGTGCCAGCTCACACGGACAGGAATCCCCTCGGCAGTACTTC.

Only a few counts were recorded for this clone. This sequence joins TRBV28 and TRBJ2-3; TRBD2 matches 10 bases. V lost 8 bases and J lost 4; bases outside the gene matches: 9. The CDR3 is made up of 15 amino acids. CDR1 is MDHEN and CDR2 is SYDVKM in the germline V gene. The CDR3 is CASVASGSGADTQYF. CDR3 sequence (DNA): TGTGCCAGCGTAGCTAGCGGGAGTGGGGCAGATACGCAGTATTTT.

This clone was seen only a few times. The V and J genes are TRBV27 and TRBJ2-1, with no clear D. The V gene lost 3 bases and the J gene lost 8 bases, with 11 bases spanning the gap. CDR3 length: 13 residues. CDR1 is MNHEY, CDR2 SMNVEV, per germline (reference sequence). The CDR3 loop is CASSFLGMDEQFF. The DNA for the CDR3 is TGTGCCAGCAGTTTTCTGGGTATGGATGAGCAGTTCTTC.

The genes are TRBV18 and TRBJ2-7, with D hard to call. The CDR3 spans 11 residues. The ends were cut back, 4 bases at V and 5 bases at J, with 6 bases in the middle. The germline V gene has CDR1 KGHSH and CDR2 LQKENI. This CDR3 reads CASSHGDEQYF. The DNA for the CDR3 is TGTGCCAGCTCACATGGAGACGAGCAGTACTTC. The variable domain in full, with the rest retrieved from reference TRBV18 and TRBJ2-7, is NAGVMQNPRHLVRRRGQEARLRCSPMKGHSHVYWYRQLPEEGLKFMVYLQKENIIDESGMPKERFSAEFPKEGPSILRIQQVVRGDSAAYFCASSHGDEQYFGPGTRLTVT.

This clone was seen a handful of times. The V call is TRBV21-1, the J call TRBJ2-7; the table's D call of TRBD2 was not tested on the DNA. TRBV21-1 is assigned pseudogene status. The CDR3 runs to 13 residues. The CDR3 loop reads CASSKPPEYEQYF. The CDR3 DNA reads TGTGCCAGCAGCAAACCCCCCGAGTACGAGCAGTACTTC.

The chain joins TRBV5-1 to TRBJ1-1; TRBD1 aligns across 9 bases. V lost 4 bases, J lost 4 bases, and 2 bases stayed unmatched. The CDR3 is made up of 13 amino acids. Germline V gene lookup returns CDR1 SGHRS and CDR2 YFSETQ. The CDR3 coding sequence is TGCGCCAGCAGCAGGACAGGGGTCACTGAAGCTTTCTTT. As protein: CASSRTGVTEAFF.

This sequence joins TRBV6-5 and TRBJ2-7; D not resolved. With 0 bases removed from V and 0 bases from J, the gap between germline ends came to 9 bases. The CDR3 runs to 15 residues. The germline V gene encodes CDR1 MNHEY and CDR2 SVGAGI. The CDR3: CASSYSPGSSYEQYF. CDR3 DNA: TGTGCCAGCAGTTACTCGCCGGGCAGCTCCTACGAGCAGTACTTC.